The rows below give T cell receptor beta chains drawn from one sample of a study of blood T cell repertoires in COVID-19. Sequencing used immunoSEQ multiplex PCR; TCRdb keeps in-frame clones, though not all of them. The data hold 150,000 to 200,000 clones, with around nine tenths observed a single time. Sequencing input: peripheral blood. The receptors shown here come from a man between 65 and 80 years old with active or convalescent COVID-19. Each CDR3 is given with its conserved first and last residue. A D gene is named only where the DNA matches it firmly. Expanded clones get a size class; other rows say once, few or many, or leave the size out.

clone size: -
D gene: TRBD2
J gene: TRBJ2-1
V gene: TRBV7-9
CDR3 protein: CASSLSGLAYNEQFF
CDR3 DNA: TGTGCCAGCAGCTTATCGGGACTAGCCTACAATGAGCAGTTCTTC

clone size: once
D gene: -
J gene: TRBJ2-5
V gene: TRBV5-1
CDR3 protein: CASSLALGGQETQYF
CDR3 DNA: TGCGCCAGCAGCTTGGCGCTGGGGGGCCAAGAGACCCAGTACTTC

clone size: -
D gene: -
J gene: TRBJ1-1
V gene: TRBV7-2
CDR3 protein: CASSLRFGDTEAFF
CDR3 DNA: TGTGCCAGCAGCTTACGATTTGGAGACACTGAAGCTTTCTTT

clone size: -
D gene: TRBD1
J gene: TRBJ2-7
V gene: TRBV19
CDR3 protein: CASSITAGQAYEQYF
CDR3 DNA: TGTGCCAGTAGTATAACGGCAGGACAGGCCTACGAGCAGTACTTC

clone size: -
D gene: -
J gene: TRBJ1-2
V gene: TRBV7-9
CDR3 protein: CASSLGPLANYGYTF
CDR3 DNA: TGTGCCAGCAGCCTGGGGCCATTAGCTAACTATGGCTACACCTTC

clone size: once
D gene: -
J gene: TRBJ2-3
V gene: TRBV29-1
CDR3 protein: CSVGRGGVTDTQYF
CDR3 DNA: TGCAGCGTTGGCCGTGGCGGGGTCACAGATACGCAGTATTTT

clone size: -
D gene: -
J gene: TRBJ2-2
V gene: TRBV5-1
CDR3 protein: CASSFSRVGTGELFF
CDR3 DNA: TGCGCCAGCAGCTTCAGCAGGGTCGGCACCGGGGAGCTGTTTTTT

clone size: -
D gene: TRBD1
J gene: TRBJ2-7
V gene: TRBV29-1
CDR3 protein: CSVPGETGVYEQYF
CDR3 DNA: TGCAGCGTCCCCGGGGAAACAGGGGTCTACGAGCAGTACTTC

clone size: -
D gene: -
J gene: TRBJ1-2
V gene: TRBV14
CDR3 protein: CASSQGRGYGYTF
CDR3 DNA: TGTGCCAGCAGCCAAGGCCGGGGCTATGGCTACACCTTC

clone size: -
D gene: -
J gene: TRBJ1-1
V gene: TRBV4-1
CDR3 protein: CASSSPTRNTEAFF
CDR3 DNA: TGCGCCAGCAGCTCTCCGACACGGAACACTGAAGCTTTCTTT

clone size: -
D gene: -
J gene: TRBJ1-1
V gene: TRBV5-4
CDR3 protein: CASSFPQGFEAFF
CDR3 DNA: TGTGCCAGCAGCTTTCCCCAGGGGTTCGAGGCTTTCTTT

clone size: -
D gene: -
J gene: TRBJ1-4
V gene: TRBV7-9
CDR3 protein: CASSLVLGRENEKLFF
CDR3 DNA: TGTGCCAGCAGCTTAGTTTTAGGTCGGGAGAATGAAAAACTGTTTTTT

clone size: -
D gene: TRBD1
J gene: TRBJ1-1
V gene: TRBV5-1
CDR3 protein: CASSLDQGAFAEAFF
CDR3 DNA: TGCGCCAGCAGCTTGGATCAGGGGGCTTTCGCTGAAGCTTTCTTT

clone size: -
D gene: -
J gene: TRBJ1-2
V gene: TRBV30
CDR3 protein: CAWSVVAGFGYTF
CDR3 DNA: TGTGCCTGGAGTGTAGTAGCGGGGTTTGGCTACACCTTC

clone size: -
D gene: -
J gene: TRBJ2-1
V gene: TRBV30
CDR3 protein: CAWSLQDRGHNEQFF
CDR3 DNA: TGTGCCTGGAGTCTCCAGGACAGAGGACACAATGAGCAGTTCTTC

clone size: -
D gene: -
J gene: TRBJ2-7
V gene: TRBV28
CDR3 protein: CASSLDSLSYEQYF
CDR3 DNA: TGTGCCAGCAGTTTAGACAGCCTCTCCTACGAGCAGTACTTC

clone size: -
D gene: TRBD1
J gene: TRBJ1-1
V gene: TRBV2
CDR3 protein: CASSYTGGGGTEAFF
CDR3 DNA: TGTGCCAGCAGCTATACAGGGGGCGGGGGCACTGAAGCTTTCTTT

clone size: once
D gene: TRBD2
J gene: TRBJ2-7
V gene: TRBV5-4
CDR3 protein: CASSREGLGEQYF
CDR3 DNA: TGTGCCAGCAGCCGGGAGGGCCTGGGGGAGCAGTACTTC

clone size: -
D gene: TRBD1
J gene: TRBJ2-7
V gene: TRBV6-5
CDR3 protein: CASSYTPGQTYEQYF
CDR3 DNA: TGTGCCAGCAGTTACACTCCGGGACAGACCTACGAGCAGTACTTC

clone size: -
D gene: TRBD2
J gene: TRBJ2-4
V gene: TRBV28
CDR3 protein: CASSKRTSGGAIQYF
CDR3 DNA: TGTGCCAGCAGTAAACGGACTAGCGGGGGAGCCATTCAGTACTTC

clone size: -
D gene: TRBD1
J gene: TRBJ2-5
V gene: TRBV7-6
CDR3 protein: CASSSYRGSGTQYF
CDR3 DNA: TGTGCCAGCAGCTCCTACAGGGGTTCTGGGACCCAGTACTTC

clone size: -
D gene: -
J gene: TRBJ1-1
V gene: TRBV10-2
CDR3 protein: CASSEFGGDTEAFF
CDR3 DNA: TGCGCCAGCAGTGAGTTTGGGGGGGATACTGAAGCTTTCTTT

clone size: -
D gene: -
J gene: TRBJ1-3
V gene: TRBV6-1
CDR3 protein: CASSAEAGSSGNTIYF
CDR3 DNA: TGTGCCAGCAGTGCGGAGGCGGGGAGCTCTGGAAACACCATATATTTT

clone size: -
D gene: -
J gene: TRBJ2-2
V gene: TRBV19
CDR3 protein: CASNGMITGELFF
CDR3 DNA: TGTGCCAGTAACGGGATGATAACCGGGGAGCTGTTTTTT

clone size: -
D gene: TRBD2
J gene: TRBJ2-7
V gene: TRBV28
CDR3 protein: CASRLAGGPYEQYF
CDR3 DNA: TGTGCCAGCAGACTAGCGGGAGGGCCCTACGAGCAGTACTTC

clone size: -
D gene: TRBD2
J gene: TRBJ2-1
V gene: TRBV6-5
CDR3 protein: CASGLAISSEQFF
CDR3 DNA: TGTGCCAGCGGACTAGCCATTTCTTCTGAGCAGTTCTTC

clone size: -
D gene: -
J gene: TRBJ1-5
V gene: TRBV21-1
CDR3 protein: CASSPSSPGDRGNQPQHF
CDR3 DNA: TGTGCCAGCAGCCCCTCATCCCCCGGTGACAGGGGCAATCAGCCCCAGCATTTT

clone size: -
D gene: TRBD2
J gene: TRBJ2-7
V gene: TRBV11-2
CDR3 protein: CASGTSGPYEQYF
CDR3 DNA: TGTGCCAGCGGTACTAGCGGCCCCTACGAGCAGTACTTC

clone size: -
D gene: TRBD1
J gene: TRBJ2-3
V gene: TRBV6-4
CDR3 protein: CASSQQGAGDTQYF
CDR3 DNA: TGTGCCAGCAGTCAACAGGGGGCCGGAGATACGCAGTATTTT

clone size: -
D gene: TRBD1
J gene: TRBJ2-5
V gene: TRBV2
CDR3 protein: CASRETGAWRETQYF
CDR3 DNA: TGTGCCAGCAGAGAAACAGGGGCCTGGCGAGAGACCCAGTACTTC